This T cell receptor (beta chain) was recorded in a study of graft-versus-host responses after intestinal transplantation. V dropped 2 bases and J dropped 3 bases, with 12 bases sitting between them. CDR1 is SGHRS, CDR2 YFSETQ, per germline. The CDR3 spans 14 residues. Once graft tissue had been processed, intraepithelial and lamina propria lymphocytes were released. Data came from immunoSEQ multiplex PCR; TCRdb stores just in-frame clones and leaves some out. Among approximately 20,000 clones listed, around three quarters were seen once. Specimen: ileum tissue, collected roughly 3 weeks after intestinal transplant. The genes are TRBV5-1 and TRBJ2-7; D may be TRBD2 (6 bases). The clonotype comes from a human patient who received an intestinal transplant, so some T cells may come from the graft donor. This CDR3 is CASSLPGLLYEQYF. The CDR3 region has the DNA TGCGCCAGCAGCTTACCGGGACTCCTCTACGAGCAGTACTTC.